This T cell receptor (beta chain) derives from a study of cytomegalovirus exposure and HLA in healthy donors. Study conclusions and caveats: Donor immune exposure was known only as CMV serostatus. A prior analysis recorded that most TCR beta V segments were productive about 87% or about 30% of the time.

Germline CDR1 SGHRS, CDR2 YFSETQ. The CDR3 consists of 13 residues. Trimming cost V 0 bases and J 6 bases; bases outside gene matches: 1. As for this clone: Its cognate antigen is unknown. This CDR3 is also generated by other DNA sequences in the sample.

PCR primers comprised 60 Vbeta and 13 Jbeta primers. TCRdb's copy holds only in-frame clones and misses some; the assay was immunoSEQ multiplex PCR. The sample lists approximately 210,000 clones, around 80% occurring once. Everyone who donated was a healthy bone marrow donor. This receptor was obtained from a man aged 35 to 55 in good health and CMV-seropositive. The chain carries TRBV5-1 and TRBJ1-2; TRBD1 matches 8 bases. The sequenced sample was PBMCs. The CDR3 sequence is CASSLAGGDGYTF. CDR3 DNA: TGCGCCAGCAGCTTGGCAGGGGGCGATGGCTACACCTTC.